The 23 T cell receptor beta chains below were found in one sample sequenced in a study of T-cell memory formation after mild COVID-19. TCRdb analysed the 5' RACE reads with MiXCR anew, one entry per CDR3 protein. The sample comprises roughly 300,000 distinct CDR3 sequences, approximately 15% of which are singletons, and about a fifth rests with the top ten. Sequencing was performed on PBMCs or a T cell subset sorted from them (not recorded which). The receptors stem from a man aged 18-30 years who had mild COVID-19 (a few samples of this study predate the infection). Cell type and time point are not known.

Only a few counts were recorded for this clonotype. The chain recombines TRBV7-9 with TRBJ2-1; TRBD2 matches 7 bases. V lost 5 bases to trimming and J lost 2 bases; unmatched junction nucleotides: 9. Germline CDR1 SEHNR, CDR2 FQNEAQ (reference sequence). The CDR3 length is 16 residues. CDR3 sequence: CASSPGWGGTYNEQFF. For the CDR3, the DNA is TGTGCCAGCAGCCCAGGGTGGGGGGGAACCTACAATGAGCAGTTCTTC.

The chain's CDR3 is CASSEGSEGGELFF. DNA of the CDR3: TGTGCCAGCAGTGAAGGTTCTGAGGGCGGGGAGCTGTTTTTT. The J gene is TRBJ2-2, the V gene TRBV6-1; maybe TRBD2 (5 bases). The germline V gene has CDR1 MNHNS and CDR2 SASEGT. V lost 1 base and J lost 7, with 10 bases in between. This CDR3 has 14 amino acids.

The chain has TRBV6-2 or TRBV6-3 and TRBJ1-1; D not certain. The CDR3 is made up of 11 amino acids. The V end lost 7 bases, the J end lost 2 bases, and 5 bases lay between the germline ends. The germline gives CDR1 MNHEY, CDR2 SVGEGT. The DNA for the CDR3 is TGTGCCAGCACCGGAAACACTGAAGCTTTCTTT. Translated: CASTGNTEAFF.

The gene calls are TRBV20-1 and TRBJ2-1; D may be TRBD2 (7 bases). Germline CDR1 is DFQATT and CDR2 is SNEGSKA (reference sequence). The CDR3 consists of 16 residues. Deletions cut 7 bases from V and 8 bases from J, with 27 bases between. The CDR3 sequence is CSVRKDADGGPDEQFF. The CDR3 nucleotides read TGCAGTGTTCGGAAAGACGCCGACGGGGGGCCAGATGAGCAGTTCTTC.

The V gene is TRBV5-4, the J gene TRBJ1-2, with TRBD1 as a possible D gene (6 bases). Trimming removed 4 bases from V and 4 bases from J, with 14 bases in between. CDR1 and CDR2 (germline): SGHNT, YYREEE (reference sequence). This CDR3 comprises 14 residues. This chain's CDR3 is CASSVGQRFYGYTF. For the CDR3, the DNA is TGTGCCAGCAGCGTCGGACAGCGTTTCTATGGCTACACCTTC.

V is TRBV19 and J is TRBJ2-1, with TRBD2 matching over 8 bases. The germline CDR1 and CDR2 sequences are LNHDA and SQIVND (reference sequence). The CDR3 length is 15 residues. The V segment lost 0 bases and the J segment 6 bases; nucleotides outside the gene matches: 4. The CDR3 bases are TGTGCCAGTAGTATAGAAGGACTAGCTGCCAATGAGCAGTTCTTC. Protein sequence: CASSIEGLAANEQFF.

V and J are TRBV2 and TRBJ2-3; 9 bases are a match to TRBD2. In germline, CDR1 is SNHLY, CDR2 FYNNEI. The ends lost 8 bases at V and 0 bases at J; junction bases unmatched: 12. The CDR3 is 17 residues long. CDR3 region: CASHRTYLAGSTDTQYF. CDR3 bases: TGTGCCAGCCACAGGACTTATCTAGCGGGGAGCACAGATACGCAGTATTTT.

Many counts were recorded for this clonotype. V usage is TRBV4-2 and J usage is TRBJ2-1; perhaps TRBD2 as D (5 bases). CDR1 is LGHNA, CDR2 YNFKEQ, per germline. V lost 1 base to trimming and J lost 15 bases, with 10 bases between them. The CDR3 runs 11 residues. The chain's CDR3 is CASSQVSSWFF. CDR3 coding DNA: TGTGCCAGCAGCCAAGTGTCTAGCTGGTTCTTC.

V usage is TRBV12-3 or TRBV12-4 and J usage is TRBJ2-3, with TRBD2 matching over 10 bases. The junction had 7 bases not matched to a gene; V was cut back by 10 bases and J by 0 bases. The CDR3 is 15 residues long. CDR3 DNA: TGTGCCACCTCTTTAGCGGGGGGCAGCACAGATACGCAGTATTTT. This translates into CATSLAGGSTDTQYF.

This clonotype has only a few counts. The chain combines TRBV29-1 with TRBJ2-1; 7 bases map to TRBD1. V shed 2 bases and J 4 bases; nucleotides not matched to a gene: 5. The CDR3 spans 14 residues. CDR1 SQVTM and CDR2 ANQGSEA come from the germline V gene. The CDR3 sequence is CSVERQGRYNEQFF. The CDR3 DNA sequence: TGCAGCGTTGAACGACAGGGAAGGTACAATGAGCAGTTCTTC.

This sequence joins TRBV20-1 and TRBJ2-4; tentatively, D is TRBD1 (6 bases). In germline, CDR1 is DFQATT, CDR2 SNEGSKA (reference sequence). The CDR3 spans 15 residues. The ends were cut back, 6 bases at V and 2 bases at J, with 17 bases in the middle. The CDR3 sequence is CSAPRGTPTKNIQYF. In DNA, the CDR3 is TGCAGTGCACCTAGGGGGACGCCGACCAAAAACATTCAGTACTTC.

This clonotype turned up a few times. The chain recombines TRBV20-1 with TRBJ2-3, with 7 nucleotides matching TRBD2. Unmatched junction bases numbered 6, after V lost 1 base and J lost 8 bases. CDR3 size: 13 residues. Per the germline V gene, CDR1 is DFQATT and CDR2 is SNEGSKA (reference sequence). The CDR3 is CSARVRTRTTQYF. The CDR3, as DNA: TGCAGTGCTAGAGTCCGGACTAGAACTACGCAGTATTTT.

This rearrangement joins TRBV11-2 to TRBJ2-1, with D maybe TRBD2 (5 bases). Germline loops: CDR1 SGHAT, CDR2 FQNNGV. The CDR3 sequence is 15 residues long. V was cut by 5 bases and J by 5 bases, with 16 bases left in between. The CDR3 here is CASSPYSGIDNEQFF. The CDR3 DNA reads as TGTGCCAGCAGCCCTTACTCCGGGATCGACAATGAGCAGTTCTTC. Full variable domain (missing parts from reference TRBV11-2 and TRBJ2-1): EAGVAQSPRYKIIEKRQSVAFWCNPISGHATLYWYQQILGQGPKLLIQFQNNGVVDDSQLPKDRFSAERLKGVDSTLKIQPAKLEDSAVYLCASSPYSGIDNEQFFGPGTRLTVL.

V is TRBV6-5 and J is TRBJ1-3, with a possible D match to TRBD1 (5 bases). V was clipped by 8 bases and J by 10 bases, with 12 bases between them. Germline loops: CDR1 MNHEY, CDR2 SVGAGI. CDR3 length equals 11 residues. CDR3 bases: TGTGCCAGCGGATCGGACACGACCATATATTTT. Its protein product is CASGSDTTIYF.

This clonotype was counted only a few times. The chain employs TRBV15 and TRBJ2-3; D unclear. This CDR3 is 16 amino acids long. The germline V gene encodes CDR1 LNHNV and CDR2 YYDKDF (reference sequence). Trimming stripped 3 bases from V and 4 bases from J, with 17 bases between. The DNA for the CDR3 is TGTGCCACCAGCAGGGGAAGAGGTAGTAGAGCAGATACGCAGTATTTT. It codes for CATSRGRGSRADTQYF.

This chain connects TRBV6-2 or TRBV6-3 to TRBJ2-4; D might be TRBD1 or TRBD2, each matching 5 bases. Trimming pared 9 bases from V and 5 bases from J, leaving 17 bases between. CDR1 and CDR2 from the germline V gene are MNHEY and SVGEGT. The CDR3 is 14 amino acids. DNA for the CDR3: TGTGCCAGGAGGGGCGAGGTGAAAGAAAACATTCAGTACTTC. As protein: CARRGEVKENIQYF.

The rearrangement joins TRBV4-1 to TRBJ1-4, with a tentative D call TRBD1 (5 bases). This CDR3 has 16 amino acids. The germline V gene encodes CDR1 MGHRA and CDR2 YSYEKL. V was cut by 4 bases and J by 8 bases, with 20 bases left in between. CDR3 residues: CASSRGLQVLPEKLFF. DNA of the CDR3: TGCGCCAGCAGCCGAGGGTTACAGGTGTTACCGGAAAAACTGTTTTTT.

The chain is built from TRBV4-3 and TRBJ1-2; D is ambiguous. V lost 1 base and J 6 bases, leaving 9 bases between the germline ends. Germline CDR1 reads LGHNA; CDR2 reads YSLEER. The CDR3 totals 13 residues. CDR3 nucleotide sequence: TGCGCCAGCAGCCAAGGAAGGTGGGATGGCTACACCTTC. Protein: CASSQGRWDGYTF.

The gene calls are TRBV20-1 and TRBJ2-5; no clear D. Trimming shortened V by 3 bases and J by 10 bases, and 18 bases separated the two germline ends. The CDR3 runs 13 residues. The germline CDR1 and CDR2 sequences are DFQATT and SNEGSKA (reference sequence). The CDR3 sequence is CSASVPNLIFQYF. CDR3 nucleotides: TGCAGTGCTAGCGTCCCGAACCTCATTTTCCAGTACTTC.

V gene TRBV5-5 combines with J gene TRBJ2-7, with D uncertain. This CDR3 is 13 amino acids long. V was cut by 0 bases and J by 2 bases, with 6 bases left in between. CDR1 and CDR2 (germline): SGHKS, YYEKEE (reference sequence). CDR3 region: CASSLGAAYEQYV. Here the CDR3 DNA reads TGTGCCAGCAGCTTGGGGGCAGCCTACGAGCAGTACGTC.

This clonotype was counted at least ten times. The chain's CDR3 is CASSFLQRETQYF. The CDR3 nucleotides are TGTGCCAGCAGTTTCTTACAGAGGGAGACCCAGTACTTC. The chain uses TRBV12-3 or TRBV12-4 and TRBJ2-5, with unresolved D. This CDR3 region has 13 residues. V was clipped by 3 bases and J by 5 bases, with 10 bases between them.

The rearrangement uses TRBV6-5 and TRBJ2-5; tentatively, D is TRBD1 (5 bases). Per the germline V gene, CDR1 is MNHEY and CDR2 is SVGAGI. V lost 2 bases and J lost 5, with 12 bases in between. The CDR3 extends over 14 amino acids. The CDR3, as DNA: TGTGCCAGCAGTTACGGCAGGGTGGAGGAGACCCAGTACTTC. Its translation is CASSYGRVEETQYF.

This clonotype has ten or more counts. J is TRBJ2-3 and V is TRBV7-2; 11 bases line up with TRBD2. This CDR3 has 19 amino acids. CDR1 and CDR2 from the germline V gene are SGHTA and FQGNSA. The ends lost 1 base at V and 0 bases at J; junction bases unmatched: 9. CDR3 protein: CASSLGLAGGPSSTDTQYF. CDR3 nucleotides: TGTGCCAGCAGCTTAGGGCTAGCGGGGGGCCCTTCTAGCACAGATACGCAGTATTTT.